Given below is one T cell receptor beta chain in context. Generated by immunoSEQ multiplex PCR, the TCRdb table keeps only in-frame clones and is missing some. Altogether 110,000 to 150,000 clones are present, 87% being singletons, with the ten largest covering roughly 12%. The data were obtained in a study of blood T cell repertoires in COVID-19. The sequenced material came from PBMCs or T cells enriched from blood (not recorded which). The TCR originated in a man aged 55 to 70 who had recovered from COVID-19.

The CDR3 nucleotides are TGTGCCACCCGGGGAGCGGGACTAGACTTAAATGAGCAGTTCTTC. Protein product: CATRGAGLDLNEQFF. The chain has TRBV19 and TRBJ2-1; TRBD2 aligns across 8 bases. The V gene end was trimmed by 10 bases and the J gene end by 7 bases; junction bases not matched to a gene: 15. Germline values: CDR1 LNHDA, CDR2 SQIVND (reference sequence). This CDR3 region has 15 residues.